A selection of T cell receptor beta chains follows, all from one sample in a study of T cell repertoires in cytomegalovirus infection. TCRdb fed the reads into MiXCR, producing one record per CDR3 protein. The sample records nearly 550,000 distinct CDR3 sequences, about 15% being singletons. The sequencing sample was made of CD8+ T cells from PBMCs. The receptors stem from a human donor in good health (CMV status not recorded). Some clones in this sample may be carry-over from other donors' samples. The CDR3 runs from the conserved cysteine through the conserved F or W. D genes are given only for firm matches. A clone size is listed for some rows: how often the clone was seen (once, few, many), or a class if it is expanded.

J gene,D gene,clone size,V gene,CDR3 DNA,CDR3 protein
TRBJ2-1,TRBD1,many,TRBV12-3/TRBV12-4,TGTGCCAGCTCCTTCCCGGGACAGGGGCCGGTCTACAATGAGCAGTTCTTC,CASSFPGQGPVYNEQFF
TRBJ2-3,.,few,TRBV10-3,TGTGCCATCAGTGAGGTGGGGTCTAGCACAGATACGCAGTATTTT,CAISEVGSSTDTQYF
TRBJ1-1,.,.,TRBV27,TGTGCCAGCAGTTTATCGGGGAGGGCCACTGAAGCTTTCTTT,CASSLSGRATEAFF
TRBJ2-1,TRBD2,many,TRBV7-2,TGTGCCAGCAGCCCGAGACTAGCGCTTAATGAGCAGTTCTTC,CASSPRLALNEQFF
TRBJ1-4,.,.,TRBV14,TGTGCCAGCAGCCAAGATCCTAATGAAAACCTGTTTTTT,CASSQDPNENLFF
TRBJ2-5,.,few,TRBV2,TGTGCCAGCAGCCCCCTGTTTAGCGTCCAAGAGACCCAGTACTTC,CASSPLFSVQETQYF
TRBJ2-3,TRBD2,few,TRBV2,TGTGCCAGCAGTGAAGGGGGGACTAGGCCAGGCACAGATACGCAGTATTTT,CASSEGGTRPGTDTQYF
TRBJ2-1,.,few,TRBV29-1,TGCAGCGTTGAAGATCACCCTCGCCGCTCCTACAATGAGCAGTTCTTC,CSVEDHPRRSYNEQFF
TRBJ2-3,TRBD2,many,TRBV2,TGTGCCAGCAGTGAAACCAGCGGGGCTAGCACAGATACGCAGTATTTT,CASSETSGASTDTQYF
TRBJ2-3,TRBD2,few,TRBV4-1,TGCGCCAGCAGCCACCGAGGGCTAGCGGGGATCACAGATACGCAGTATTTT,CASSHRGLAGITDTQYF
TRBJ1-1,.,few,TRBV19,TGTGCCAGTAGTCCTGCACAGGGTCGGTCTGAAGCTTTCTTT,CASSPAQGRSEAFF
TRBJ1-1,.,.,TRBV6-1,TGTGCCAGCAGTTACGAATGTTGTTGGCCAGAAGCTTTCTTT,CASSYECCWPEAFF
TRBJ1-2,.,many,TRBV2,TGTGCCAGCAGTGGACCAGGAACCACTCGCCCTTGGGGCTACACCTTC,CASSGPGTTRPWGYTF
TRBJ1-2,.,many,TRBV7-9,TGTGCCAGCAGCTTCGACAGTTGGGACGGCGGCTACACCTTC,CASSFDSWDGGYTF
TRBJ1-5,.,.,TRBV12-3/TRBV12-4,TGTGCCAGCACCGACGGGAGGCAGCCCCAGCATTTT,CASTDGRQPQHF